The 7 T cell receptor beta chains below come from one sample, sequenced in a study of cytotoxic CD8 clonotypes in ibrutinib-treated CLL. Repertoires were generated with immunoSEQ multiplex PCR, while TCRdb's copy carries only in-frame clones and drops some. The sample carries about 140,000 clones, roughly 90% recorded once. The sample here was PBMCs, taken after 12 months of ibrutinib treatment. Source of these receptors: a human donor with chronic lymphocytic leukemia.

This clone was counted once. CDR3 in DNA: TGTGCCAGCAGCCGGACATTTGGCCCCAATGAGCAGTTCTTC. Residues: CASSRTFGPNEQFF. The genes are TRBV7-2 and TRBJ2-1, with D maybe TRBD1 (5 bases). V gave up 5 bases and J gave up 6 bases, with 14 bases separating them. Germline V gene lookup returns CDR1 SGHTA and CDR2 FQGNSA. CDR3 size: 14 residues. Using reference TRBV7-2 and TRBJ2-1 for the parts outside the CDR3, the full variable domain is GAGVSQSPSNKVTEKGKDVELRCDPISGHTALYWYRQSLGQGLEFLIYFQGNSAPDKSGLPSDRFSAERTGGSVSTLTIQRTQQEDSAVYLCASSRTFGPNEQFFGPGTRLTVL.

The rearrangement joins TRBV19 to TRBJ1-3; 9 nucleotides match TRBD1. With V trimmed by 8 bases and J by 0 bases, 5 bases remained unmatched. The V gene's germline CDR1 is LNHDA and CDR2 SQIVND (reference sequence). The CDR3 extends over 15 amino acids. CDR3 DNA: TGTGCCAGTGGAAGGGACAGGGACTCTGGAAACACCATATATTTT. This sequence encodes CASGRDRDSGNTIYF.

The chain carries TRBV29-1 and TRBJ2-1, with 11 bases aligning to TRBD2. The germline gives CDR1 SQVTM, CDR2 ANQGSEA. Germline trimming cut 0 bases from V and 15 bases from J; bases unmatched to any gene: 7. The CDR3 covers 13 residues. The CDR3 region has the DNA TGCAGCGTTGAAGAGCGTCTAGCGGGAGGATCGTTCTTC. Translation: CSVEERLAGGSFF.

The V call is TRBV28, the J call TRBJ2-7, with D tentatively TRBD2 (5 bases). CDR3 size: 13 residues. V lost 6 bases to trimming and J lost 7 bases, with 16 bases between them. Per the germline V gene, CDR1 is MDHEN and CDR2 is SYDVKM. The chain's CDR3 is CASRADASGEQYF. The CDR3, as DNA: TGTGCCAGCAGAGCGGACGCCTCTGGGGAGCAGTACTTC.

The genes are TRBV7-2 and TRBJ2-3; TRBD2 matches at 14 bases. Looked up from germline, CDR1 is SGHTA and CDR2 is FQGNSA. V lost 3 bases and J lost 5; bases outside the gene matches: 1. The CDR3 covers 15 residues. The DNA for the CDR3 is TGTGCCAGCAGCTTGGGGACTAGCGGGAGAGATACGCAGTATTTT. Amino acids: CASSLGTSGRDTQYF.

The CDR3 loop is CASSHDRGNTEAFF. The CDR3 region has the DNA TGTGCCAGCAGCCATGACAGGGGGAACACTGAAGCTTTCTTT. V and J are TRBV4-2 and TRBJ1-1, with 8 bases matching TRBD1. There are 14 residues in the CDR3. After removal of 3 bases from V and 1 base from J, the junction contained 1 base not matched to a gene. Germline assignment: CDR1 LGHNA and CDR2 YNFKEQ.

The chain links TRBV21-1 to TRBJ2-1; the table's D gene call, TRBD1, was not cross checked with the DNA. TRBV21-1 is a pseudogene. This CDR3 is 15 amino acids long. CDR3 region: CASSSQGTTYNEQFF. The CDR3 DNA reads as TGTGCCAGCAGCAGTCAGGGGACAACCTACAATGAGCAGTTCTTC.